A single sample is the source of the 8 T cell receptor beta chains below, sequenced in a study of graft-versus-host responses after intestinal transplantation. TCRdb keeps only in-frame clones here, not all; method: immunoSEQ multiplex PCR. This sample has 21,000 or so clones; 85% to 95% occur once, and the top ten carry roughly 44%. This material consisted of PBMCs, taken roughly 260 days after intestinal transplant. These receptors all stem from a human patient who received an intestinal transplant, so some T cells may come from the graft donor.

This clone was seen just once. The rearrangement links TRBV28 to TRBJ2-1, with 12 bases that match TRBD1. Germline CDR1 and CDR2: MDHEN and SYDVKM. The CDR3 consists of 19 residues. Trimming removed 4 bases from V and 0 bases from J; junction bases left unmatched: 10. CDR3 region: CASSYPGQGASSSYNEQFF. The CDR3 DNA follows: TGTGCCAGCAGTTATCCGGGACAGGGGGCCTCCAGCTCCTACAATGAGCAGTTCTTC.

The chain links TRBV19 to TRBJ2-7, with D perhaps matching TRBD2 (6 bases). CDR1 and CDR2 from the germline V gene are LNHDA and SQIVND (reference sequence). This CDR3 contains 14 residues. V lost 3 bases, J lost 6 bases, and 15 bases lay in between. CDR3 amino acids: CASSMSVGLREQYF. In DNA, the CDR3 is TGTGCCAGTAGTATGAGTGTTGGACTACGCGAGCAGTACTTC.

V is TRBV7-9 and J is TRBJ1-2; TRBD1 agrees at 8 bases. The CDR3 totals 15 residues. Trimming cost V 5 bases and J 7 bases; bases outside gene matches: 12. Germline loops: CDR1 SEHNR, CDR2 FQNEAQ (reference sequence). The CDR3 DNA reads TGTGCCAGCAGCGAAGAGAGACAGGGGCTGGCTGGCTACACCTTC. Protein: CASSEERQGLAGYTF.

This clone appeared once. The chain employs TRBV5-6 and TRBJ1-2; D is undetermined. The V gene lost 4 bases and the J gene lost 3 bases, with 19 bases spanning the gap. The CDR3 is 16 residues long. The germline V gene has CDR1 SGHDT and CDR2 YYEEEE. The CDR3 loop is CASSASGTRAHYGYTF. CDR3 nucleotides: TGTGCCAGCAGCGCCTCGGGCACCCGAGCCCACTATGGCTACACCTTC.

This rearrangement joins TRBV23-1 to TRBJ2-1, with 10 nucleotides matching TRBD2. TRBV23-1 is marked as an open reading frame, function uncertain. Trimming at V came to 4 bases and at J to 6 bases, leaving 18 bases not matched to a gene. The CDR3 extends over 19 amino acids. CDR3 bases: TGCGCCAGCAGTCCGAGACAGGGCCGGACTAGCGGCATCCCCAATGAGCAGTTCTTC. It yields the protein CASSPRQGRTSGIPNEQFF.

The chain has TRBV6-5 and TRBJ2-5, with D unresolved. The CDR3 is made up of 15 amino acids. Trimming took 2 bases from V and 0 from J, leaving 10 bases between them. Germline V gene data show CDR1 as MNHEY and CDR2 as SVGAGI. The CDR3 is CASSYGLGYQETQYF. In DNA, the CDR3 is TGTGCCAGCAGTTACGGGCTGGGGTACCAAGAGACCCAGTACTTC.

CDR3 nucleotide sequence: TGCGCCAGCAGCTTGTACAATGAGCAGTTCTTC. As protein: CASSLYNEQFF. V usage is TRBV5-1 and J usage is TRBJ2-1; D unresolved. The CDR3 consists of 11 residues. The germline CDR1 and CDR2 sequences are SGHRS and YFSETQ. Trimming removed 1 base at V and 4 bases at J, with 0 bases between.

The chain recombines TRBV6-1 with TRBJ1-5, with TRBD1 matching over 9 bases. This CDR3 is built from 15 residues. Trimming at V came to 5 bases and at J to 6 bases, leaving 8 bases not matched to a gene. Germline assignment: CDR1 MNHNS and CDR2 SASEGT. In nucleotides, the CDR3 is TGTGCCAGCAGTACTGCGGACAGGGGAAGTCAGCCCCAGCATTTT. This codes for CASSTADRGSQPQHF.